This T cell receptor beta chain was recovered during a study of T cells in Graves' hyperthyroidism and ophthalmopathy. Background on the study: Pretreatment peripheral blood was obtained at initial diagnosis.

The CDR3 totals 15 residues. Germline V CDR1 and CDR2: MNHNS, SASEGT. The V end was cut by 7 bases, the J end by 13 bases, with 23 bases between. Graves' hyperthyroidism without ophthalmopathy progression within 18 months was termed stable. Patients between 18 and 65 years old had hyperthyroidism, newly diagnosed and lasting under 2 months. The authors obtained PBMCs from over 7.5 ml of fresh peripheral blood. Amplified regions were TCR beta CDR3 sequences from RNA transcripts. First-round RT-PCR with HTBI primers amplified the TCR CDR3 region. TCRdb re-derived calls from the multiplex PCR reads in MiXCR, one entry per CDR3 protein. The sample yields 500,000 to 700,000 distinct CDR3 sequences, 16% seen once.

The chain has TRBV6-1 and TRBJ1-6; unclear D gene. Sequencing input: blood. This TCR was recovered from a woman aged 18-29 years with Graves' hyperthyroidism. The CDR3 bases are TGTGCCAGCACCAACGTAGGGAGTTTTGGTGCCCCCCTCCACTTT. Amino acid sequence: CASTNVGSFGAPLHF.